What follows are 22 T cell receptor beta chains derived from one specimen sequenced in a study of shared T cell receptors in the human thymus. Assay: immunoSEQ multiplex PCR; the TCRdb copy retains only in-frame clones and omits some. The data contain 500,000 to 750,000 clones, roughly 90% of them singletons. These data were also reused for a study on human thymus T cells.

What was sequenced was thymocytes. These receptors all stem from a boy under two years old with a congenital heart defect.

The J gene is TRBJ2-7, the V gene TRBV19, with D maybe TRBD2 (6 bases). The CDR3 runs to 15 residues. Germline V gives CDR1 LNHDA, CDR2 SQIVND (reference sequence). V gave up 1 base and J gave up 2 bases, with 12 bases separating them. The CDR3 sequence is CASSIAAGGTYEQYF. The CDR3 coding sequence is TGTGCCAGTAGTATAGCGGCTGGGGGGACCTACGAGCAGTACTTC.

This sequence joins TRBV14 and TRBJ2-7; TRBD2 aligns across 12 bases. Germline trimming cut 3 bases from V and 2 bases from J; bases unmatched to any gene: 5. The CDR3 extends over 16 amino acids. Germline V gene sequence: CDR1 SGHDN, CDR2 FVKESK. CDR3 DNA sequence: TGTGCCAGCAGCCATCGACTAGCGGGAGATCCCTACGAGCAGTACTTC. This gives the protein CASSHRLAGDPYEQYF.

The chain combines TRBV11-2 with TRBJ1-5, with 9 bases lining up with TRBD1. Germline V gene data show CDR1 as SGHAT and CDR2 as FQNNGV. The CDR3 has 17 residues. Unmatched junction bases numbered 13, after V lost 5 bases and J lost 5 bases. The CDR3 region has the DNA TGTGCCAGCAGCCCAGGGAGCCTGGGACAGGGACATCAGCCCCAGCATTTT. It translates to CASSPGSLGQGHQPQHF.

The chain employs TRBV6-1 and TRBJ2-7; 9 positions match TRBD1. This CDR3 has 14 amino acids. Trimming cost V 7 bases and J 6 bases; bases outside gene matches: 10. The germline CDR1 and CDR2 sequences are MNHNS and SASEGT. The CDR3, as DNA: TGTGCCAGCAAGGGCTACAGGGGGCGTTTCGAGCAGTACTTC. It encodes CASKGYRGRFEQYF.

CDR3 in amino acids: CASSHPHGMRAPSTGELFF. The CDR3 DNA reads TGCGCCAGCAGCCACCCCCACGGGATGCGGGCCCCGAGCACCGGGGAGCTGTTTTTT. The rearrangement links TRBV4-1 to TRBJ2-2; tentative D call: TRBD2 (5 bases). Germline assignment: CDR1 MGHRA and CDR2 YSYEKL. The CDR3 has 19 residues. V was cut by 3 bases and J by 4 bases, with 24 bases left in between.

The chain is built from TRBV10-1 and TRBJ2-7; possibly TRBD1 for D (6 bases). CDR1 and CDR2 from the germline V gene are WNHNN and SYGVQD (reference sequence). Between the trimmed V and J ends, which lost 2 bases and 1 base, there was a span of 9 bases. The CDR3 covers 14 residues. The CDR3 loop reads CASSEEGTSYEQYF. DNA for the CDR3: TGCGCCAGCAGTGAGGAGGGGACATCCTACGAGCAGTACTTC.

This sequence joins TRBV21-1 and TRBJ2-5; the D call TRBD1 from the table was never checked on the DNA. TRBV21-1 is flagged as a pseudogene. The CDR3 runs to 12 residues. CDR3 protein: CAISTVQETQYF. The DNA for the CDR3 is TGTGCCATTTCGACAGTTCAAGAGACCCAGTACTTC.

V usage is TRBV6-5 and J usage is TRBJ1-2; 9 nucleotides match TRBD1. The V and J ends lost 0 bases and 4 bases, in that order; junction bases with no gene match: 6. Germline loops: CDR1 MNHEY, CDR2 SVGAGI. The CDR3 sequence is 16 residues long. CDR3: CASSYSNRGHGYGYTF. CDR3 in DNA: TGTGCCAGCAGTTACTCCAACAGGGGGCACGGCTATGGCTACACCTTC.

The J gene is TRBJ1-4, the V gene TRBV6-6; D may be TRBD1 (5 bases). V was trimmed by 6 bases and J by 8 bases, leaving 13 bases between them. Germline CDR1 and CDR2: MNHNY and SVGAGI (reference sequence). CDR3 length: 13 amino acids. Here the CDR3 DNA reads TGTGCCAGCAGGTCCCGGACACAGGAAAAACTGTTTTTT. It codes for CASRSRTQEKLFF.

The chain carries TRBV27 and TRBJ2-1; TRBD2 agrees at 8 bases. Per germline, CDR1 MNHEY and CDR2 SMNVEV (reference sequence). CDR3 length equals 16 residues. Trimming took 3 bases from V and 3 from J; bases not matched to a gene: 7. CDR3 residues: CASSFWGGGNYNEQFF. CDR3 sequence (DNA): TGTGCCAGCAGTTTTTGGGGCGGGGGGAACTACAATGAGCAGTTCTTC.

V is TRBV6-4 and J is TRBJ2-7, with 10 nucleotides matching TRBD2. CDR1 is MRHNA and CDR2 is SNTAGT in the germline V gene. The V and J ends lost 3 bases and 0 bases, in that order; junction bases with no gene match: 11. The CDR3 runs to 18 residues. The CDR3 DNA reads TGTGCCAGCAGTGAGCGGTCGCCGGGACTAGCGCCCTCCTACGAGCAGTACTTC. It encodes CASSERSPGLAPSYEQYF.

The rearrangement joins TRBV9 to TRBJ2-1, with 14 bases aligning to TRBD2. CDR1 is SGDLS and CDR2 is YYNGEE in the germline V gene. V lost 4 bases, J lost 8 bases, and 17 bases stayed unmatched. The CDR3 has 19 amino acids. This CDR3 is CASSITQRRLAGGEDEQFF. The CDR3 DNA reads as TGTGCCAGCAGCATCACCCAGCGAAGACTAGCGGGAGGGGAGGATGAGCAGTTCTTC. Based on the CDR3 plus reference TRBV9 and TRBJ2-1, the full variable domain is DSGVTQTPKHLITATGQRVTLRCSPRSGDLSVYWYQQSLDQGLQFLIQYYNGEERAKGNILERFSAQQFPDLHSELNLSSLELGDSALYFCASSITQRRLAGGEDEQFFGPGTRLTVL.

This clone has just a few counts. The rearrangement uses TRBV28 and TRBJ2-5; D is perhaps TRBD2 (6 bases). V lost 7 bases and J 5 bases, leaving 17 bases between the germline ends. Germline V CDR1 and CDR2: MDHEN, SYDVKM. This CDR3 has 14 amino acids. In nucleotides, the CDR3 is TGTGCCAGCACCCTAAGGGAGGAGAGGGAGACCCAGTACTTC. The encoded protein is CASTLREERETQYF.

The CDR3 loop reads CASSVISGSHTNEQFF. CDR3 coding DNA: TGCGCCAGCAGCGTTATTAGCGGGAGCCACACCAATGAGCAGTTCTTC. The chain links TRBV5-1 to TRBJ2-1, with 9 nucleotides matching TRBD2. Trimming cost V 4 bases and J 6 bases; bases outside gene matches: 11. This CDR3 has 16 residues. CDR1 is SGHRS, CDR2 YFSETQ, per germline.

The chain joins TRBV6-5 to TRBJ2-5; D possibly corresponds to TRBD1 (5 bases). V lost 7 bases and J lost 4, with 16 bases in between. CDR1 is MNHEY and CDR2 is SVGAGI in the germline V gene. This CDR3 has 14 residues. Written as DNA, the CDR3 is TGTGCCAGCATGGTTGAGGATAGGGGAGAGACCCAGTACTTC. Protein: CASMVEDRGETQYF.

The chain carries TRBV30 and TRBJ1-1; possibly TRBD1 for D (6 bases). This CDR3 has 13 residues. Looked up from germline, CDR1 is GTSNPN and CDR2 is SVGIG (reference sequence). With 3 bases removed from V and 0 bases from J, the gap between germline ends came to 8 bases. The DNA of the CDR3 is TGTGCCTGGAGGAGACAGGTGAACACTGAAGCTTTCTTT. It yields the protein CAWRRQVNTEAFF. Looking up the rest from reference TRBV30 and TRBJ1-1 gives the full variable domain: SQTIHQWPATLVQPVGSPLSLECTVEGTSNPNLYWYRQAAGRGLQLLFYSVGIGQISSEVPQNLSASRPQDRQFILSSKKLLLSDSGFYLCAWRRQVNTEAFFGQGTRLTVV.

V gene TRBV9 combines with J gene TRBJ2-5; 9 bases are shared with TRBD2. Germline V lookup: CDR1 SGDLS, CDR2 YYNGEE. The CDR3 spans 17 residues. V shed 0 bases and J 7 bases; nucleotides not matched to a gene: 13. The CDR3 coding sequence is TGTGCCAGCAGCGTAGATCCAGCGGGAGGAACGAGGGGGACCCAGTACTTC. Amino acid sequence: CASSVDPAGGTRGTQYF. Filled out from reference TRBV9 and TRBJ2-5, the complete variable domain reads DSGVTQTPKHLITATGQRVTLRCSPRSGDLSVYWYQQSLDQGLQFLIQYYNGEERAKGNILERFSAQQFPDLHSELNLSSLELGDSALYFCASSVDPAGGTRGTQYFGPGTRLLVL.

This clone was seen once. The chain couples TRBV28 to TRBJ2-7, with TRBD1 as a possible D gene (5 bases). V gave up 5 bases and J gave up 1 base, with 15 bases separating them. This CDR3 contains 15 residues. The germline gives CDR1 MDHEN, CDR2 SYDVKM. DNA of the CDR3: TGTGCCAGCAGTCAAACAGGTTATACTTCCTACGAGCAGTACTTC. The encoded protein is CASSQTGYTSYEQYF.

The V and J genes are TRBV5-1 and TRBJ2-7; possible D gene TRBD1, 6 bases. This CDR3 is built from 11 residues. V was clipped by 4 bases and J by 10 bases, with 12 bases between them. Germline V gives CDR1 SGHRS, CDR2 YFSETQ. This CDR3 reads CASSGQGNQYF. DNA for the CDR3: TGCGCCAGCAGCGGCCAGGGGAATCAGTACTTC.

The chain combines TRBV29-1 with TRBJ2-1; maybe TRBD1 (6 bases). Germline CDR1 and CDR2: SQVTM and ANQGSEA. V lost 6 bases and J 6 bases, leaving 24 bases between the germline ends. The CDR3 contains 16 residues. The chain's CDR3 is CSVPALDGRGINEQFF. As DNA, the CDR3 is TGCAGCGTACCCGCCCTGGACGGCAGGGGTATCAATGAGCAGTTCTTC.

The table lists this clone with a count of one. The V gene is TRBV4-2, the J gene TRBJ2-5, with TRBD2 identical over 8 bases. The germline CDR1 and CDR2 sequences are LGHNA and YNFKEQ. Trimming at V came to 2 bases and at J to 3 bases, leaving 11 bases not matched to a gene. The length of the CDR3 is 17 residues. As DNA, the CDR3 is TGTGCCAGCAGCCAACATGGCGCGGGAGGCACTAAAGAGACCCAGTACTTC. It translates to CASSQHGAGGTKETQYF.

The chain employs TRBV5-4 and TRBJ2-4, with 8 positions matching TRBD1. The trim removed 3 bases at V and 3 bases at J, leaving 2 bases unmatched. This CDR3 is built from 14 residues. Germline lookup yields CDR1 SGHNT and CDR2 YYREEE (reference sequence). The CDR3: CASSSGGGKNIQYF. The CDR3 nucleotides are TGTGCCAGCAGCTCAGGGGGCGGCAAAAACATTCAGTACTTC.